These 23 T cell receptor beta chains were all obtained from the same sample, sequenced in a study of vaccination and CD4 T cells after COVID-19. Once obtained from cultured CD4+ T cells, the DNA was sequenced using the Oncomine TCR Beta short-read assay. MiXCR was run by TCRdb on the PCR reads, yielding one entry per CDR3 protein. The data hold more than 13,000 distinct CDR3 sequences, with about 76% observed a single time. These receptors have no known antigen. Sample treatment: approximately nine-day PBMC culture with coronavirus spike peptide pools or control peptides (ViraFEST assay). The specimen sequenced was CD4+ T cells from blood, cultured in vitro. The source is a human donor who had recovered from COVID-19.

The V call is TRBV21-1, the J call TRBJ1-1. TRBV21-1 has pseudogene status. The CDR3 runs to 14 residues. The CDR3 DNA is TGTGCCAGCAGCAAAGATGGGCTCGCCACTGAAGCTATCTTT. It yields the protein CASSKDGLATEAIF.

This chain joins TRBV10-3 and TRBJ1-2; D not resolved. The CDR3 is made up of 12 amino acids. Germline CDR1 and CDR2: ENHRY and SYGVKD. With 0 bases removed from V and 8 bases from J, the gap between germline ends came to 7 bases. The CDR3 coding sequence is TGTGCCATCAGTGAGTCGAGGTGGGGCTACACCTTC. Its protein is CAISESRWGYTF.

The rearrangement links TRBV15 to TRBJ2-7; D possibly corresponds to TRBD1 (5 bases). CDR3 length: 15 amino acids. V was trimmed by 1 base and J by 5 bases, leaving 15 bases between them. Per the germline V gene, CDR1 is LNHNV and CDR2 is YYDKDF (reference sequence). The CDR3 DNA is TGTGCCACCAGCAGAGGCCGCCAGGGTCCCCACGAGCAGTACTTC. It yields the protein CATSRGRQGPHEQYF.

V gene TRBV24-1 combines with J gene TRBJ1-2; the D gene is possibly TRBD1 (6 bases). The CDR3 has 14 amino acids. V gave up 8 bases and J gave up 5 bases, with 17 bases separating them. Germline CDR1 reads KGHDR; CDR2 reads SFDVKD. In DNA, the CDR3 is TGTGCCACCACCTCCTCAACAGGGACATATGGCTACACCTTC. It is translated as CATTSSTGTYGYTF.

This rearrangement joins TRBV6-2 or TRBV6-3 to TRBJ1-2; 8 nucleotides align to TRBD1. Trimming cost V 6 bases and J 4 bases; bases outside gene matches: 7. Looked up from germline, CDR1 is MNHEY and CDR2 is SVGEGT. The CDR3 extends over 14 amino acids. The CDR3 reads CASRPGGQAYGYTF. The CDR3 DNA reads TGTGCCAGCAGACCGGGGGGACAGGCCTATGGCTACACCTTC.

This clonotype was picked up a small number of times. The chain joins TRBV15 to TRBJ2-1; D remains ambiguous. The germline gives CDR1 LNHNV, CDR2 YYDKDF (reference sequence). Trimming removed 0 bases from V and 4 bases from J, with 16 bases in between. The CDR3 sequence is 17 residues long. CDR3 in amino acids: CATSRDGVAAPYNEQFF. CDR3 coding DNA: TGTGCCACCAGCAGAGATGGGGTGGCGGCCCCTTACAATGAGCAGTTCTTC.

This clonotype appeared a few times. For the CDR3, the DNA is TGTGCCAGCAGTTCCGGCGGACTAGCGGGCCTTTACAATGAGCAGTTCTTC. Its translation is CASSSGGLAGLYNEQFF. This chain joins TRBV27 and TRBJ2-1, with TRBD2 identical over 11 bases. The CDR3 length is 17 residues. With 4 bases clipped from V and 4 bases from J, the junction kept 9 bases outside the gene matches. Per the germline V gene, CDR1 is MNHEY and CDR2 is SMNVEV (reference sequence).

This clonotype was seen a single time. This chain links TRBV7-2 with TRBJ1-1; 9 positions agree with TRBD1. Germline V gives CDR1 SGHTA, CDR2 FQGNSA. The length of the CDR3 is 14 residues. V trimming: 0 bases; J trimming: 11 bases; junction bases outside the gene matches: 7. The CDR3 spells CASSLAREGTGAFF. The CDR3 nucleotides are TGTGCCAGCAGCTTAGCCCGGGAAGGGACAGGGGCTTTCTTT.

This clonotype is medium-sized (0.01 to 0.1%) in the sample. This rearrangement joins TRBV6-2 or TRBV6-3 to TRBJ2-1; 11 nucleotides line up with TRBD2. This CDR3 has 15 residues. V lost 5 bases, J lost 9 bases, and 9 bases stayed unmatched. The germline V gene has CDR1 MNHEY and CDR2 SVGEGT. CDR3 nucleotide sequence: TGTGCCAGCAGTCAACCGGGACTAGCGGCTGGTGAGCAGTTCTTC. It encodes CASSQPGLAAGEQFF.

V gene TRBV15 combines with J gene TRBJ2-7, with TRBD2 matching over 10 bases. The CDR3 extends over 16 amino acids. The J segment lost 4 bases and the V segment lost 0 bases, leaving 6 bases of the junction unmatched. The germline V gene encodes CDR1 LNHNV and CDR2 YYDKDF (reference sequence). CDR3: CATSREISGRRYEQYF. The DNA for the CDR3 is TGTGCCACCAGCAGAGAGATTAGCGGGAGGAGGTACGAGCAGTACTTC.

The genes are TRBV7-9 and TRBJ2-5, with D maybe TRBD1 (5 bases). The length of the CDR3 is 14 residues. Trimming took 5 bases from V and 0 from J, leaving 10 bases between them. CDR1 and CDR2 (germline): SEHNR, FQNEAQ (reference sequence). The CDR3 reads CASSPRQYQETQYF. Written as DNA, the CDR3 is TGTGCCAGCAGCCCACGACAGTACCAAGAGACCCAGTACTTC. Complete variable domain (other parts from reference TRBV7-9 and TRBJ2-5): DTGVSQNPRHKITKRGQNVTFRCDPISEHNRLYWYRQTLGQGPEFLTYFQNEAQLEKSRLLSDRFSAERPKGSFSTLEIQRTEQGDSAMYLCASSPRQYQETQYFGPGTRLLVL.

The gene calls are TRBV28 and TRBJ2-1; no clear D. Germline CDR1 reads MDHEN; CDR2 reads SYDVKM. Deletions cut 5 bases from V and 2 bases from J, with 10 bases between. The CDR3 is 14 amino acids. As DNA, the CDR3 is TGTGCCAGCAGTCTCCCGGCCCCCTACAATGAGCAGTTCTTC. Its protein is CASSLPAPYNEQFF.

This chain links TRBV11-2 with TRBJ1-2, with TRBD1 as a possible D gene (5 bases). This CDR3 is 15 amino acids long. V lost 7 bases, J lost 6 bases, and 21 bases lay in between. The germline gives CDR1 SGHAT, CDR2 FQNNGV. The CDR3 DNA sequence: TGTGCCAGCATCGACTCTCCCGGCCAGGGTCATGGCTACACCTTC. It yields the protein CASIDSPGQGHGYTF.

This clonotype is large by share. The rearrangement joins TRBV6-2 or TRBV6-3 to TRBJ1-1; TRBD1 might be the D (5 bases). The CDR3 has 14 residues. Trimming stripped 2 bases from V and 4 bases from J, with 11 bases between. CDR1 and CDR2 (germline): MNHEY, SVGEGT. The CDR3 reads CASSYQGLRTEAFF. DNA for the CDR3: TGTGCCAGCAGTTACCAGGGTTTGCGCACTGAAGCTTTCTTT.

This chain links TRBV11-3 with TRBJ2-1; D is ambiguous. This CDR3 comprises 14 residues. CDR1 SGHNT and CDR2 YENEEA come from the germline V gene. Trimming removed 4 bases from V and 0 bases from J, with 7 bases in between. CDR3 residues: CASSSGGSYNEQFF. The CDR3 DNA is TGTGCCAGCAGCTCTGGCGGCTCCTACAATGAGCAGTTCTTC.

This clonotype appeared a single time. The rearrangement uses TRBV24-1 and TRBJ1-3; D is uncertain. CDR3 length: 15 amino acids. Trimming took 4 bases from V and 0 from J, leaving 9 bases between them. In germline, CDR1 is KGHDR, CDR2 SFDVKD. DNA of the CDR3: TGTGCCACCAGTGACCCCCAGGACTCTGGAAACACCATATATTTT. Amino acid sequence: CATSDPQDSGNTIYF.

This chain links TRBV4-1 with TRBJ1-2, with 8 bases that match TRBD1. Germline trimming cut 4 bases from V and 3 bases from J; bases unmatched to any gene: 1. Germline V gives CDR1 MGHRA, CDR2 YSYEKL. The CDR3 has 13 amino acids. The CDR3 sequence: CASSPDRDYGYTF. The CDR3 DNA sequence: TGCGCCAGCAGCCCGGACAGGGACTATGGCTACACCTTC.

The chain links TRBV20-1 to TRBJ2-7; 9 bases agree with TRBD2. The CDR3 extends over 16 amino acids. The V gene end was trimmed by 3 bases and the J gene end by 5 bases; junction bases not matched to a gene: 14. Germline loops: CDR1 DFQATT, CDR2 SNEGSKA (reference sequence). Written as DNA, the CDR3 is TGCAGTGCTAGCTTCCCGGGACTAGCAAAAGGGCACGAGCAGTACTTC. This gives the protein CSASFPGLAKGHEQYF.

This clonotype was observed once. The rearrangement uses TRBV4-3 and TRBJ2-2; no definite D call. There are 14 residues in the CDR3. Germline values: CDR1 LGHNA, CDR2 YSLEER. V was trimmed by 4 bases and J by 7 bases, leaving 13 bases between them. The CDR3 DNA follows: TGCGCCAGCAGCCTTAGTGTTGTGGACGGGGAGCTGTTTTTT. Translated: CASSLSVVDGELFF.

This clonotype turned up a few times. The chain joins TRBV7-2 to TRBJ2-7; TRBD1 might be the D (5 bases). Germline V lookup: CDR1 SGHTA, CDR2 FQGNSA. V lost 2 bases and J lost 3, with 17 bases in between. The CDR3 is 16 amino acids. The CDR3 spells CASSLRGTVSNYEQYF. CDR3 bases: TGTGCCAGCAGCTTAAGGGGAACGGTCAGCAACTACGAGCAGTACTTC.

The chain links TRBV28 to TRBJ1-1, with 7 nucleotides matching TRBD1. V lost 6 bases to trimming and J lost 0 bases; unmatched junction nucleotides: 7. The CDR3 sequence is 15 residues long. Germline CDR1 is MDHEN and CDR2 is SYDVKM. The CDR3 is CASSPGTAMNTEAFF. DNA for the CDR3: TGTGCCAGCAGCCCGGGGACAGCCATGAACACTGAAGCTTTCTTT.

A word on this clonotype: One junction end does not reproduce the germline sequence, and a read error may be involved. This chain uses TRBV6-1 with TRBJ2-3; 7 nucleotides align to TRBD2. Germline CDR1 is MNHNS and CDR2 is SASEGT. This CDR3 contains 15 residues. Written as DNA, the CDR3 is TGTACCAGCGGCCGTAGCGGGTCGGGCACAGATACGCAGTATTTT. Amino acid sequence: CTSGRSGSGTDTQYF.

This clonotype has just a few counts. CDR3 sequence reads: CASSFGGTYEQYF. The CDR3 DNA is TGTGCCAGCAGTTTTGGCGGGACCTACGAGCAGTACTTC. The chain is built from TRBV12-3 or TRBV12-4 and TRBJ2-7; D perhaps matches TRBD2 (6 bases). This CDR3 has 13 amino acids. Trimming shortened V by 3 bases and J by 2 bases, and 8 bases separated the two germline ends.